This is a list of T cell receptor beta chains from one sample in a study of blood T cell repertoires in COVID-19. This table comes from immunoSEQ multiplex PCR, and its TCRdb copy is limited to in-frame clones, with some not included. The sample carries a few hundred thousand clones, 85% to 90% recorded once. Material for sequencing was PBMCs or T cells enriched from blood (not recorded which). The source of these receptors is a woman aged 55 to 70 who had recovered from COVID-19. CDR3s include the opening cysteine and the closing phenylalanine or tryptophan. D genes are given only for firm matches. Only part of the rows carry a size: once, few, many, or a class if the clone is expanded.

v_call,j_call,clone_size,d_call,cdr3_nt,cdr3_aa
TRBV6-5,TRBJ2-2,.,.,TGTGCCACCCATTCTGGGCGGGTCGGGGAGCTGTTTTTT,CATHSGRVGELFF
TRBV21-1,TRBJ2-2,.,.,TGTGCCAGCAGACTGGAGGAGGCCGGGGAGCTGTTTTTT,CASRLEEAGELFF
TRBV5-5,TRBJ1-5,once,.,TGTGCCAGCAGCCCGACCCAACTAAGAAACCAGCCCCAGCATTTT,CASSPTQLRNQPQHF
TRBV29-1,TRBJ1-2,.,.,TGCAGCTCCGGACAGAACTATGGCTACACCTTC,CSSGQNYGYTF
TRBV5-1,TRBJ2-7,.,TRBD2,TGCGCCAGCAGCTTGGTGGTAGCGGGGAACTACGAGCAGTACTTC,CASSLVVAGNYEQYF
TRBV5-1,TRBJ1-2,.,.,TGCGCCAGCAGCTTGGGAAGAGAAGGCTACACCTTC,CASSLGREGYTF
TRBV2,TRBJ1-2,.,.,TGTGCCAGCAGCGCACAAGGGAGGGATCCGGCCTATGGCTACACCTTC,CASSAQGRDPAYGYTF
TRBV5-1,TRBJ1-2,.,.,TGCGCCAGCAGCTTGGAGCCCGGGGGGAACTATGGCTACACCTTC,CASSLEPGGNYGYTF
TRBV18,TRBJ2-7,.,TRBD1,TGTGCCAGCTCACCTGGGACAGGTAGCTCCTACGAGCAGTACTTC,CASSPGTGSSYEQYF
TRBV18,TRBJ2-7,.,TRBD1,TGTGCCAGCTCACCGGGACAGGGAACCTACGAGCAGTACTTC,CASSPGQGTYEQYF
TRBV5-1,TRBJ2-5,.,.,TGCGCCAGCAGCTTGGACAGGGAGTCCCAAGAGACCCAGTACTTC,CASSLDRESQETQYF
TRBV3-1/TRBV3-2,TRBJ1-2,.,.,TGTGCCAGCAGCCTCCCGGGGGTCGGATATGGCTACACCTTC,CASSLPGVGYGYTF
TRBV5-1,TRBJ1-4,.,.,TGCGCCAGCAGCTTGGGCGCGTCTAATGAAAAACTGTTTTTT,CASSLGASNEKLFF
TRBV30,TRBJ1-2,once,.,TGTGCCTGGAGTGTAAATAGCGGCTACACCTTC,CAWSVNSGYTF
TRBV5-6,TRBJ2-7,once,TRBD2,TGTGCCAGCAGCTTTGGCGGGACTAGCGGGTCCTACGAGCAGTACTTC,CASSFGGTSGSYEQYF
TRBV2,TRBJ1-5,.,.,TGTGCCAGCAGTGAATTTAAGGGAGGGGTTGATCAGCCCCAGCATTTT,CASSEFKGGVDQPQHF
TRBV12-3/TRBV12-4,TRBJ2-7,.,.,TGTGCCAGCAGTTTCCTTTCCTACGAGCAGTACTTC,CASSFLSYEQYF
TRBV13,TRBJ2-6,.,.,TGTGCCAGCAGCTCCCGGGGAGGGGCCAACGTCCTGACTTTC,CASSSRGGANVLTF
TRBV7-2,TRBJ2-5,.,TRBD2,TGTGCCAGCAGCTTAAGGGGGACTAGCGGAGAGACCCAGTACTTC,CASSLRGTSGETQYF
TRBV7-6,TRBJ1-6,.,TRBD1,TGTGCCAGCAGCTCGAGGCCCGGGGCAGGGGGTAATTCACCCCTCCACTTT,CASSSRPGAGGNSPLHF
TRBV7-9,TRBJ2-7,.,.,TGTGCCAGCAGCAATGGCGGGGCGGGGATTACCTACGAGCAGTACTTC,CASSNGGAGITYEQYF
TRBV24-1,TRBJ2-4,few,.,TGTGCCACCAGTCTCGGTCCAAACATTCAGTACTTC,CATSLGPNIQYF
TRBV16,TRBJ1-5,.,TRBD1,TGTGCCAGCAGCCAATTGAACGAGGACAGGGGGCCCTACCTAATCACGGCCCAGCATTTT,CASSQLNEDRGPYLITAQHF
TRBV28,TRBJ2-7,.,TRBD2,TGTGCCAGCAGTTTTTTCGCGGGCGGGGGCGAGCAGTACTTC,CASSFFAGGGEQYF
TRBV29-1,TRBJ1-3,.,TRBD1,TGCAGCGTTGAATCGACAGGGACCTACTCTGGAAACACCATATATTTT,CSVESTGTYSGNTIYF
TRBV28,TRBJ2-5,.,TRBD1,TGTGCCAGCAACAGGGGCCGGGCAGAGACCCAGTACTTC,CASNRGRAETQYF
TRBV11-2,TRBJ2-3,.,.,TGTGCCAGCAGCTTAGCTCTAGCTACACCAGATACGCAGTATTTT,CASSLALATPDTQYF
TRBV7-2,TRBJ2-7,.,TRBD2,TGTGCCAGCAGCTTACCATCCACCGGGACTAGCGGGAGCTCCTACGAGCAGTACTTC,CASSLPSTGTSGSSYEQYF
TRBV10-3,TRBJ2-3,.,TRBD2,TGTGCCATCAGTGAGGGAAGCGGGGTTGCGAATACGCAGTATTTT,CAISEGSGVANTQYF
TRBV18,TRBJ2-3,.,.,TGTGCCAGCTCACCCTATCGGAGGGGTAGCACAGATACGCAGTATTTT,CASSPYRRGSTDTQYF
TRBV4-2,TRBJ2-5,.,.,TGTGCCAGCAGCCAAGTTAAGACGGGGGAGGAGACCCAGTACTTC,CASSQVKTGEETQYF
TRBV29-1,TRBJ1-2,.,.,TGCAGCGTTGAAGATTTTGGGGCCAGCGCATATGGCTACACCTTC,CSVEDFGASAYGYTF
TRBV27,TRBJ1-6,.,TRBD1,TGTGCCAGCAGTTGGAAACAGGGGAAGTCCTATAATTCACCCCTCCACTTT,CASSWKQGKSYNSPLHF
TRBV18,TRBJ1-2,.,TRBD1,TGTGCCAGCTCCCCGGACAGGGACTATGGCTACACCTTC,CASSPDRDYGYTF
TRBV19,TRBJ1-5,.,.,TGTGCCAGTATCGCTACAGGGCCCAGAAATCAGCCCCAGCATTTT,CASIATGPRNQPQHF
TRBV24-1,TRBJ1-2,.,.,TGTGCCACCAGTGATTTTCGAGGTAACTATGGCTACACCTTC,CATSDFRGNYGYTF
TRBV15,TRBJ2-3,.,TRBD1,TGTGCCACCAGCAGAGGGGGACAGTCAGTAGATACGCAGTATTTT,CATSRGGQSVDTQYF
TRBV11-2,TRBJ1-2,.,.,TGTGCCAGCAGCTTAGCGGGTACAGGGTACTATGGCTACACCTTC,CASSLAGTGYYGYTF
TRBV2,TRBJ1-2,.,TRBD1,TGTGCCAGCATCACTGACAGGGGGCGCGGGGGCTACACCTTC,CASITDRGRGGYTF
TRBV5-1,TRBJ2-7,.,.,TGCGCCAGCAGCTTGTCGATTGGAGGGGGCAGGGTCGAGCAGTACTTC,CASSLSIGGGRVEQYF
TRBV5-6,TRBJ2-3,.,.,TGTGCCAGCAGCTTGGCGCTAGCTGCTAGCACAGATACGCAGTATTTT,CASSLALAASTDTQYF
TRBV4-2,TRBJ2-3,few,TRBD2,TGTGCCAGCAGCCAAGGGCTGTTTCGAGGCGGGGGGGTCACAGATACGCAGTATTTT,CASSQGLFRGGGVTDTQYF
TRBV7-2,TRBJ1-1,.,.,TGTGCCAGCAGCCCCGAGGGGGGGAGGACTGAAGCTTTCTTT,CASSPEGGRTEAFF
TRBV3-1/TRBV3-2,TRBJ2-5,.,TRBD1,TGTGCCAGCAGCCAACTTACAGGGGTCTGGGAGACCCAGTACTTC,CASSQLTGVWETQYF
TRBV29-1,TRBJ2-1,once,TRBD2,TGCAGCGTGAGAAGGGGAGGGGTCACGAGTGAGCAGTTCTTC,CSVRRGGVTSEQFF
TRBV11-2,TRBJ2-3,.,TRBD2,TGTGCCAGCAGCCTTAGCGGGACCACAGATACGCAGTATTTT,CASSLSGTTDTQYF
TRBV18,TRBJ1-4,.,.,TGTGCCAGCTCACCGGACATGGCTAATGAAAAACTGTTTTTT,CASSPDMANEKLFF
TRBV11-2,TRBJ2-6,.,.,TGTGCCAGCAGCACGACTGACCCTGGGGCCAACGTCCTGACTTTC,CASSTTDPGANVLTF
TRBV4-1,TRBJ2-1,once,TRBD2,TGCGCCAGCAGCCAGGGACTAGCGGGGCCGGGCAATGAGCAGTTCTTC,CASSQGLAGPGNEQFF
TRBV5-1,TRBJ1-5,.,.,TGCGCCAGCAGCTTGGCGGGGTCAGACAATCAGCCCCAGCATTTT,CASSLAGSDNQPQHF
TRBV28,TRBJ2-7,.,.,TGTGCCAGCAGTTTATGGGGGGCAGGCTACGAGCAGTACTTC,CASSLWGAGYEQYF
TRBV28,TRBJ1-1,.,.,TGTGCCAGCAGTCAACAGCACTCCGAGCTTTACTTT,CASSQQHSELYF
TRBV6-5,TRBJ1-3,.,.,TGTGCCAGCAGTTATTGGGGGGACTCTGGAAACACCATATATTTT,CASSYWGDSGNTIYF
TRBV11-3,TRBJ2-1,.,TRBD2,TGTGCCAGCAGCTTAGGTGCTAGCGGGGGGGCCAATGAGCAGTTCTTC,CASSLGASGGANEQFF
TRBV9,TRBJ2-1,.,TRBD1,TGTGCCAGCAGCCCAAGGGCAGGGGGATCAAATGAGCAGTTCTTC,CASSPRAGGSNEQFF
TRBV5-1,TRBJ2-5,.,TRBD1,TGCGCCAGCAGCTCACAGGGGGGAGGCGAGACCCAGTACTTC,CASSSQGGGETQYF
TRBV7-6,TRBJ1-3,.,.,TGTGCCAGCAGCTCACAGGGATCACAGTCTGGAAACACCATATATTTT,CASSSQGSQSGNTIYF